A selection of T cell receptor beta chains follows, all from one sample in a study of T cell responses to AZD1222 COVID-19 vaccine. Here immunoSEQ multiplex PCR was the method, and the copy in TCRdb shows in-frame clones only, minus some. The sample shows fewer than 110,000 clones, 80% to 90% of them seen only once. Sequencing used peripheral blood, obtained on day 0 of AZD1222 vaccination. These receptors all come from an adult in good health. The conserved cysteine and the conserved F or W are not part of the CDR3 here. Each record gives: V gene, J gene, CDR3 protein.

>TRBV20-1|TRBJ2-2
SASFSLGTGELF
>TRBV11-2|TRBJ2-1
ASRRDQFGEQF
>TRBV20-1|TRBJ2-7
SASILRQGKNEQY
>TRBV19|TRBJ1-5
ASLGTANQPQH
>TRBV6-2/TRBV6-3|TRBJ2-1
ASSWAGGWDEQF
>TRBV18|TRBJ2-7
ASSPQNLRGNYEQY
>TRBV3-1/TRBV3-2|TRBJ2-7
ASSQDPSGARY
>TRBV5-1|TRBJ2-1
ASSLRVEQF
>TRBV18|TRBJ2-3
ASSPLPGGATDTQY
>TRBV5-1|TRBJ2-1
ASSLAPGGHNEQF
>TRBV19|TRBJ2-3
ASNRPGVGTDTQY
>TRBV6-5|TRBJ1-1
ASPLHPDTEAF
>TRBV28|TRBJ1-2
ASSLQGSGGYT
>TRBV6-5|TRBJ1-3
ASSRQGIPGNTIY